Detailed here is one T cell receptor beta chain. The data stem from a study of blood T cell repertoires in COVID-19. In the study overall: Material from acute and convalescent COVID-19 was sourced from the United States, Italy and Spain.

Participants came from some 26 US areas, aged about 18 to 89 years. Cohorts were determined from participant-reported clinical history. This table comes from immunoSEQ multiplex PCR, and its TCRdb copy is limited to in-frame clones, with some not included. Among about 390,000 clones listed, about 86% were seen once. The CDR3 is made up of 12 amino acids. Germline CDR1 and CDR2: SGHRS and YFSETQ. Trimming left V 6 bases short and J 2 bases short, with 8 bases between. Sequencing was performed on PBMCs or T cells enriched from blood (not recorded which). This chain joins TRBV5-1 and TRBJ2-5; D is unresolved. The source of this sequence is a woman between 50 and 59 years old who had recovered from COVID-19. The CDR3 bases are TGCGCCAGCAATTTAGAACAAGAGACCCAGTACTTC. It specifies CASNLEQETQYF.